This T cell receptor beta chain was recorded in a study of post-analysis software for immune sequencing data. Findings and limits, study-wide: Higher frequency in patients than in controls was seen for roughly five TRBV segments, with TRBV5-6, TRBV5-1 and TRBV20-1 among them.

Unique molecular identifiers were present in the TCR beta cDNA libraries. TCRdb redid the calling of the PCR reads with MiXCR, one entry per CDR3 protein. The sample lists roughly 570,000 distinct CDR3 sequences, around a third occurring once. As to this clonotype: Its antigen is currently unknown.

CDR1 is SGHRS, CDR2 YFSETQ, per germline. V was trimmed by 5 bases and J by 7 bases, leaving 12 bases between them. The CDR3 is 12 amino acids. This chain links TRBV5-1 with TRBJ1-2; D unclear. The sample comprised blood. This TCR was recovered from a girl aged 2 to 17 with multiple sclerosis. Here the CDR3 reads CASREEGSGYTF. The CDR3 DNA is TGCGCCAGCAGGGAAGAGGGAAGTGGCTACACCTTC.